The 12 T cell receptor beta chains below were found in one sample sequenced in a study of blood T cell repertoires in COVID-19. Only in-frame clones appear in the TCRdb table, and some are missing; sequencing was by immunoSEQ multiplex PCR. The table has some 80,000 clones, approximately 80% seen once. The sequenced sample consisted of peripheral blood. These receptors were taken from an elderly man with active or convalescent COVID-19.

Comment on this clone: The junction differs from germline at one of its ends, possibly a read error. The chain uses TRBV7-7 and TRBJ2-3, with 8 bases identical to TRBD1. The CDR3 has 15 amino acids. Looked up from germline, CDR1 is SSHAT and CDR2 is FNYEAQ (reference sequence). CDR3 DNA sequence: TGTGCTAGCAGCTTAGGGGACAGGACCACAGATACGCAGTATTTT. Its protein product is CASSLGDRTTDTQYF.

The rearrangement joins TRBV6-1 to TRBJ1-1; no clear D gene. Germline CDR1 is MNHNS and CDR2 is SASEGT. The CDR3 covers 13 residues. The ends were cut back, 3 bases at V and 0 bases at J, with 5 bases in the middle. The CDR3 is CASSDRVNTEAFF. CDR3 bases: TGTGCCAGCAGTGATAGAGTGAACACTGAAGCTTTCTTT.

This rearrangement joins TRBV24-1 to TRBJ1-2, with 8 bases lining up with TRBD1. Germline trimming cut 4 bases from V and 14 bases from J; bases unmatched to any gene: 8. The CDR3 runs to 12 residues. Germline loops: CDR1 KGHDR, CDR2 SFDVKD. The CDR3 spells CATSDLQGVWTF. CDR3 DNA sequence: TGTGCCACCAGTGACTTACAGGGGGTATGGACCTTC.

The V call is TRBV4-1, the J call TRBJ1-6; TRBD1 matches at 12 bases. The CDR3 contains 16 residues. The germline CDR1 and CDR2 sequences are MGHRA and YSYEKL. Unmatched junction bases numbered 3, after V lost 0 bases and J lost 9 bases. This CDR3 is CASSQDSGQGASPLHF. The CDR3 DNA reads as TGCGCCAGCAGCCAAGATTCGGGACAGGGGGCTTCACCCCTCCACTTT.

The chain employs TRBV5-6 and TRBJ2-3; possible D gene TRBD1, 5 bases. The CDR3 is made up of 14 amino acids. The germline V gene has CDR1 SGHDT and CDR2 YYEEEE. Trimming took off 1 base at V and 5 bases at J, with 11 bases between the two ends. The CDR3 sequence is CASSLIQGVDTQYF. The CDR3 DNA follows: TGTGCCAGCAGCTTGATCCAGGGTGTAGATACGCAGTATTTT.

This chain links TRBV25-1 with TRBJ1-5, with D tentatively TRBD1 (6 bases). Trimming removed 4 bases from V and 10 bases from J, with 14 bases in between. Germline V gives CDR1 MGHDK, CDR2 SYGVNS. The CDR3 has 13 amino acids. The CDR3 is CASSATGFGPQHF. CDR3 sequence (DNA): TGTGCCAGCAGTGCCACAGGGTTCGGACCCCAGCATTTT. The entire variable domain, with the rest obtained from reference TRBV25-1 and TRBJ1-5, is as follows: EADIYQTPRYLVIGTGKKITLECSQTMGHDKMYWYQQDPGMELHLIHYSYGVNSTEKGDLSSESTVSRIRTEHFPLTLESARPSHTSQYLCASSATGFGPQHFGDGTRLSIL.

CDR3 amino acids: CASTLSPSVAFF. In DNA form, the CDR3 reads TGTGCCAGCACCCTAAGCCCTTCCGTGGCTTTCTTT. This chain links TRBV12-3 or TRBV12-4 with TRBJ1-1; D call uncertain. The CDR3 totals 12 residues. Trimming pared 7 bases from V and 11 bases from J, leaving 17 bases between.

The V gene is TRBV2, the J gene TRBJ2-2; D perhaps matches TRBD1 (6 bases). The germline V gene encodes CDR1 SNHLY and CDR2 FYNNEI. The CDR3 sequence is 14 residues long. V lost 9 bases to trimming and J lost 7 bases, with 18 bases between them. In DNA form, the CDR3 reads TGTGCCAGTTCAGGGGACGGGCCGGTCGGGGAGCTGTTTTTT. Amino acids: CASSGDGPVGELFF. The entire variable domain, with the rest obtained from reference TRBV2 and TRBJ2-2, is as follows: EPEVTQTPSHQVTQMGQEVILRCVPISNHLYFYWYRQILGQKVEFLVSFYNNEISEKSEIFDDQFSVERPDGSNFTLKIRSTKLEDSAMYFCASSGDGPVGELFFGEGSRLTVL.

The chain is built from TRBV9 and TRBJ1-5; 8 positions agree with TRBD1. Trimming took 2 bases from V and 4 from J; bases not matched to a gene: 5. The CDR3 has 15 residues. CDR1 and CDR2 (germline): SGDLS, YYNGEE. The CDR3 nucleotides are TGTGCCAGCAGCGTGGAGGACAGGGCGAATCAGCCCCAGCATTTT. It translates to CASSVEDRANQPQHF.

The rearrangement uses TRBV29-1 and TRBJ1-4; 7 positions match TRBD1. The trim removed 7 bases at V and 8 bases at J, leaving 10 bases unmatched. Germline CDR1 SQVTM, CDR2 ANQGSEA. The CDR3 covers 13 residues. CDR3 nucleotides: TGCAGCGCCCCACTCGCACAGGGGGAAAAACTGTTTTTT. It codes for CSAPLAQGEKLFF.

The gene calls are TRBV21-1 and TRBJ1-2. TRBV21-1 is a pseudogene locus. This CDR3 is 16 amino acids long. The CDR3 coding sequence is TGTGCCAGCAGCGAAACTGAGGCGAGCCGCGGCTATGGCTACACCTTC. It specifies CASSETEASRGYGYTF.

CDR3 nucleotides: TGTGCCACCATTTCTTGGTATGGACAGGGAAGCAATCAGCCCCAGCATTTT. This encodes CATISWYGQGSNQPQHF. The chain carries TRBV24-1 and TRBJ1-5; 8 nucleotides line up with TRBD1. The germline V gene has CDR1 KGHDR and CDR2 SFDVKD. With V trimmed by 8 bases and J by 1 base, 12 bases remained unmatched. CDR3 length: 17 amino acids.